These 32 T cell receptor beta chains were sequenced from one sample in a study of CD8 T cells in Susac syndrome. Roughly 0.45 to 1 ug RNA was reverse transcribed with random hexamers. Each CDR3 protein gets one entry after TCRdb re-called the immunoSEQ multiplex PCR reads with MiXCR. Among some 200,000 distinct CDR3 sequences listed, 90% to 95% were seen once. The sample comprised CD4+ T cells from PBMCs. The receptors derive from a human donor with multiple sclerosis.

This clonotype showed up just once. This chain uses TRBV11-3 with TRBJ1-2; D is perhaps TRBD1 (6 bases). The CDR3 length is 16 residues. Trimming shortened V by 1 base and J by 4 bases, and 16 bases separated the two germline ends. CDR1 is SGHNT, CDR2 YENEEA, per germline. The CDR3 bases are TGTGCCAGCAGCTTAGTTCGGACAGAAATACGCTATGGCTACACCTTC. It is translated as CASSLVRTEIRYGYTF.

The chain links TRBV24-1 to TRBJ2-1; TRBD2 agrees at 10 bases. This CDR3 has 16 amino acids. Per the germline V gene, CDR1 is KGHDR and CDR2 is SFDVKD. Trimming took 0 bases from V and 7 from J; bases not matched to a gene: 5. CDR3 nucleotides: TGTGCCACCAGTGATTTGACCCAGCGGGAGGGGAATGAGCAGTTCTTC. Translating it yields CATSDLTQREGNEQFF.

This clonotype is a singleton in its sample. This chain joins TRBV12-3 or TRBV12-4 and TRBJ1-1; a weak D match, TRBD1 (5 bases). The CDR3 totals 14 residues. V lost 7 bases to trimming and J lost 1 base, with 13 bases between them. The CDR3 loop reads CASTLGPANTEAFF. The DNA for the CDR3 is TGTGCCAGCACCTTGGGGCCAGCGAACACTGAAGCTTTCTTT.

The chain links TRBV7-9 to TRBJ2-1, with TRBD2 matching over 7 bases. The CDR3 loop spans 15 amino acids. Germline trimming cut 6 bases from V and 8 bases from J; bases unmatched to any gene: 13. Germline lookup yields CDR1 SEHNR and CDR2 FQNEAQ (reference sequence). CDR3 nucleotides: TGTGCCAGCAGTTTGAGGCGGGGGTTTATCGATGAGCAGTTCTTC. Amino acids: CASSLRRGFIDEQFF.

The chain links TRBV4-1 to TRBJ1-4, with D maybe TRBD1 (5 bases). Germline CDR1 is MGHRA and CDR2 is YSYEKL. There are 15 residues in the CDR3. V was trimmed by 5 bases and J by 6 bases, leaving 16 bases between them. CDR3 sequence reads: CASSDSGTEYEKLFF. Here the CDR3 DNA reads TGCGCCAGCAGCGACTCCGGGACCGAGTATGAAAAACTGTTTTTT.

Written as DNA, the CDR3 is TGTGCCAGCAGCGTAGTCCCTAGCGGGAGTGGTGAGCAGTTCTTC. Translation gives CASSVVPSGSGEQFF. This chain links TRBV9 with TRBJ2-1, with 10 nucleotides matching TRBD2. Losses at the gene ends were 0 bases for V and 9 bases for J; bases not matched to a gene: 6. This CDR3 contains 15 residues. In germline, CDR1 is SGDLS, CDR2 YYNGEE.

Written as DNA, the CDR3 is TGTGCCAGCAGCGTACATCGGGGAGCCTACAATGAGCAGTTCTTC. Its protein product is CASSVHRGAYNEQFF. The chain is built from TRBV9 and TRBJ2-1, with a tentative D call TRBD2 (5 bases). Trimming pared 1 base from V and 2 bases from J, leaving 10 bases between. Looked up from germline, CDR1 is SGDLS and CDR2 is YYNGEE. The CDR3 is 15 amino acids.

The CDR3 DNA reads TGTGCCAGCAGCCAAGGTCCTTGGCCCATATACTTC. Encoded protein: CASSQGPWPIYF. This chain connects TRBV3-1 to TRBJ2-4; D remains ambiguous. Trimming pared 1 base from V and 16 bases from J, leaving 14 bases between. This CDR3 contains 12 residues. CDR1 and CDR2 from the germline V gene are LGHDT and YNNKEL (reference sequence).

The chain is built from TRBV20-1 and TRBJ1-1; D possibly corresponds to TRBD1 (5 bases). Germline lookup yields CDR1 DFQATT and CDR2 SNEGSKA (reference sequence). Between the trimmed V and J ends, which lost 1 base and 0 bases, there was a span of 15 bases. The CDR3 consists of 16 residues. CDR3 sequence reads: CSARGLGGAMNTEAFF. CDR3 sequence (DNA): TGCAGTGCTAGAGGCCTCGGGGGAGCGATGAACACTGAAGCTTTCTTT.

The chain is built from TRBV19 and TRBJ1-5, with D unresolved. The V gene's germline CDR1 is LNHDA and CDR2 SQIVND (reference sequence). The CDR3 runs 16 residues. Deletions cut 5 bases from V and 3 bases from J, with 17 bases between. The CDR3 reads CASSWGGRRINQPQHF. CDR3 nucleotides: TGTGCCAGTAGTTGGGGTGGTCGGAGGATCAATCAGCCCCAGCATTTT.

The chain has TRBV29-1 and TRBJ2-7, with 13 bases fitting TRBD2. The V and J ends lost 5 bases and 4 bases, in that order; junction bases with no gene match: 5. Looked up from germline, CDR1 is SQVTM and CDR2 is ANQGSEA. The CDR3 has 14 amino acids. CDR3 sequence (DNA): TGCAGCGTTCGACTAGCGGGAGGTCGGTACGAGCAGTACTTC. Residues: CSVRLAGGRYEQYF.

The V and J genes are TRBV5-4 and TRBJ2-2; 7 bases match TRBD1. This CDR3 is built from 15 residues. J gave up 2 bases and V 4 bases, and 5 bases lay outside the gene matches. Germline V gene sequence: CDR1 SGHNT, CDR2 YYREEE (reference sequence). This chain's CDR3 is CASSQDRANTGELFF. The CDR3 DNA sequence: TGTGCCAGCAGCCAAGACAGGGCCAACACCGGGGAGCTGTTTTTT.

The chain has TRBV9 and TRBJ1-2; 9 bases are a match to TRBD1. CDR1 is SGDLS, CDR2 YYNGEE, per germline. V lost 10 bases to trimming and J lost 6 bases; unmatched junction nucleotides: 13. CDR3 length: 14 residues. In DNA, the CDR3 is TGTGCCGGGATCGAACTAACAGGGGGCGATGGCTACACCTTC. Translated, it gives CAGIELTGGDGYTF.

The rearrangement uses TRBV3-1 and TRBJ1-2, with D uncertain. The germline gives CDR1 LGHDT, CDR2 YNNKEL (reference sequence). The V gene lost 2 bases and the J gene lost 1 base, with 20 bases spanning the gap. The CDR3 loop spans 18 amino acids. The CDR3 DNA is TGTGCCAGCAGCCAATTGTGGACGGGAGCGACTATTAACTATGGCTACACCTTC. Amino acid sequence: CASSQLWTGATINYGYTF.

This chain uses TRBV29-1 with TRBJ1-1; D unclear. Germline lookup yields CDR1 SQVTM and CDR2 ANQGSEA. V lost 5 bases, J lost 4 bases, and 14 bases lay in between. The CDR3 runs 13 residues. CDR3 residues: CSVSAPERTEAFF. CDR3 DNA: TGCAGCGTTTCAGCCCCAGAGCGCACTGAAGCTTTCTTT. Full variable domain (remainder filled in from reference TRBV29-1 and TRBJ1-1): SAVISQKPSRDICQRGTSLTIQCQVDSQVTMMFWYRQQPGQSLTLIATANQGSEATYESGFVIDKFPISRPNLTFSTLTVSNMSPEDSSIYLCSVSAPERTEAFFGQGTRLTVV.

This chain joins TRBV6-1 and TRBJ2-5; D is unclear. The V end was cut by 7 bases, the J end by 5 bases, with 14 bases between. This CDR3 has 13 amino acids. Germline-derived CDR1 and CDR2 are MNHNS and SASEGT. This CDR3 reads CASKSSSRETQYF. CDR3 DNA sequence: TGTGCCAGCAAGAGTAGCTCCCGCGAGACCCAGTACTTC.

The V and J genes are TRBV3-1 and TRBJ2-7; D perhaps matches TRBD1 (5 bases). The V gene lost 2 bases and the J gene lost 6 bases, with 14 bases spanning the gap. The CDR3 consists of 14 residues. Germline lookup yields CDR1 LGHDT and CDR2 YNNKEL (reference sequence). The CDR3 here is CASSQNRGTSEQYF. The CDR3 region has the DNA TGTGCCAGCAGCCAAAATAGGGGAACGAGCGAGCAGTACTTC.

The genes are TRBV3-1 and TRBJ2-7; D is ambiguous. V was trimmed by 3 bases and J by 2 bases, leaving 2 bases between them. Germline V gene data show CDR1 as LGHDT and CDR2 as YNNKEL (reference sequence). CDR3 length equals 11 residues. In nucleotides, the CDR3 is TGTGCCAGCAGCCAGGCCTACGAGCAGTACTTC. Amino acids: CASSQAYEQYF.

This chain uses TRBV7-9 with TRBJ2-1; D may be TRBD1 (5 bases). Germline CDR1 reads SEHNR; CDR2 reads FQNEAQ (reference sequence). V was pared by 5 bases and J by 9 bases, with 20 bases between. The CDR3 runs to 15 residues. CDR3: CASSPGHLTRSEQFF. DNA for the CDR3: TGTGCCAGCAGCCCCGGACATCTCACCCGGAGTGAGCAGTTCTTC.

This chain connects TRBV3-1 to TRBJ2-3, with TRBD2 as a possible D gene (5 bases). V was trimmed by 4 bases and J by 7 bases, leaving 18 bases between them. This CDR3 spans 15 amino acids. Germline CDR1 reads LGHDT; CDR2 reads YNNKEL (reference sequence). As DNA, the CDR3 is TGTGCCAGCAGCCCTTGGGCGGGCCCTCGAAATACGCAGTATTTT. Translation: CASSPWAGPRNTQYF.

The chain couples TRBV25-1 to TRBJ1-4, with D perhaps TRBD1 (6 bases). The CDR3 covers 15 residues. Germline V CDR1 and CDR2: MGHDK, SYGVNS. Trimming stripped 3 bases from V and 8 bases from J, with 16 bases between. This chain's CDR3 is CASSDLRDTGEKLFF. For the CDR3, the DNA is TGTGCCAGCAGTGATCTCCGGGACACAGGGGAAAAACTGTTTTTT.

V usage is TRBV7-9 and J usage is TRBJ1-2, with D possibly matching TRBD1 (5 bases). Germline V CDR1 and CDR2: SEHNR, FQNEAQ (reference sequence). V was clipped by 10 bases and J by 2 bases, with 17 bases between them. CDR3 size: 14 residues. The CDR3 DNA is TGTGCCACCCCGGGGGGGACCCTCAACTATGGCTACACCTTC. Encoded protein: CATPGGTLNYGYTF. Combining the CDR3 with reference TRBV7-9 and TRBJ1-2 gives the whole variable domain DTGVSQNPRHKITKRGQNVTFRCDPISEHNRLYWYRQTLGQGPEFLTYFQNEAQLEKSRLLSDRFSAERPKGSFSTLEIQRTEQGDSAMYLCATPGGTLNYGYTFGSGTRLTVV.

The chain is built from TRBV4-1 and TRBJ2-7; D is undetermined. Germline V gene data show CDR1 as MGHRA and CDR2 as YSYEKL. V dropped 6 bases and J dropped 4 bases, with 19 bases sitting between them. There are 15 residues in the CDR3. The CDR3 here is CASRPGPTDQYEQYF. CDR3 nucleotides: TGCGCCAGCAGGCCTGGACCTACGGACCAATACGAGCAGTACTTC.

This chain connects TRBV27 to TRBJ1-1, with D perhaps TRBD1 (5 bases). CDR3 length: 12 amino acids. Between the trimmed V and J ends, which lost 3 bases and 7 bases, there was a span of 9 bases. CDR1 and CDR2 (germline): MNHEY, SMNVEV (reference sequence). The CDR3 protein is CASSFTGGEAFF. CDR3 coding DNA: TGTGCCAGCAGTTTCACCGGGGGTGAAGCTTTCTTT.

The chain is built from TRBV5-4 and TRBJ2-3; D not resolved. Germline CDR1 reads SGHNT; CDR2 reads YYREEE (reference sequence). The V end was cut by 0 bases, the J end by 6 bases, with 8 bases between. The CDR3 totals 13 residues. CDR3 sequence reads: CASSLGVPDTQYF. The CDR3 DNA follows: TGTGCCAGCAGCTTGGGGGTACCGGATACGCAGTATTTT.

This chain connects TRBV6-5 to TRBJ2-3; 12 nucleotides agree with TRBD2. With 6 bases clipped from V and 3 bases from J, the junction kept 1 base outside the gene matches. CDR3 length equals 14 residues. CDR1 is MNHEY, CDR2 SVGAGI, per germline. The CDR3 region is CASRLAGGTDTQYF. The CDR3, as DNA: TGTGCCAGCAGGCTAGCGGGGGGGACAGATACGCAGTATTTT.

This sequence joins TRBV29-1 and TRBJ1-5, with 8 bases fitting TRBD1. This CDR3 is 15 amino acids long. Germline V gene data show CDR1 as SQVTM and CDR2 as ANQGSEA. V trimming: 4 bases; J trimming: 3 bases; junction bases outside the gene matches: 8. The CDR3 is CSVVLSGGFNQPQHF. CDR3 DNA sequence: TGCAGCGTTGTCTTGTCAGGGGGCTTCAATCAGCCCCAGCATTTT.

The CDR3 sequence is CASSYPAAGELFF. The CDR3 DNA reads TGTGCCAGCAGTTACCCGGCGGCCGGGGAGCTGTTTTTT. The chain is built from TRBV6-5 and TRBJ2-2, with D uncertain. Looked up from germline, CDR1 is MNHEY and CDR2 is SVGAGI. Between the trimmed V and J ends, which lost 2 bases and 6 bases, there was a span of 7 bases. The CDR3 totals 13 residues.

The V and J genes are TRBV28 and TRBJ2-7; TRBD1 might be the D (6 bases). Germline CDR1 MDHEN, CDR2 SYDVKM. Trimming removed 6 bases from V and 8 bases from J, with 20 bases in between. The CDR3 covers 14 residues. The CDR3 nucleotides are TGTGCCAGCAGACGGACAGATGGCGGGCCTAAGCAGTACTTC. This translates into CASRRTDGGPKQYF.

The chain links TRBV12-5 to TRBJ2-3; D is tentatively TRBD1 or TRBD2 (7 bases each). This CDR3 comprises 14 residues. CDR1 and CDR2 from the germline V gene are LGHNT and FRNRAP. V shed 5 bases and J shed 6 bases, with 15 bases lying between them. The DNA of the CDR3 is TGTGCTAGTGGTGAACAGGGGAGGGGGGATACGCAGTATTTT. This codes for CASGEQGRGDTQYF.

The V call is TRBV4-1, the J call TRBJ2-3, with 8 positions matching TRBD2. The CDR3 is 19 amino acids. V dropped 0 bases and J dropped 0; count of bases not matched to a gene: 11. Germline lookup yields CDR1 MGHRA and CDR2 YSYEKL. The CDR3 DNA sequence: TGCGCCAGCAGCCAAGAGGAGGTAGCGGGAACCCCTAGCACAGATACGCAGTATTTT. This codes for CASSQEEVAGTPSTDTQYF.

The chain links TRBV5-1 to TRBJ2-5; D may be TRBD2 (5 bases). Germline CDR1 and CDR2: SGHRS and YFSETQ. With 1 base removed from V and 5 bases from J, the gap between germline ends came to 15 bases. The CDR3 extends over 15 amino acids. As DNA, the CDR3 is TGCGCCAGCAGCTTGAACGGGATACTCCAGGAGACCCAGTACTTC. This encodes CASSLNGILQETQYF.